The clone carrying this T cell receptor beta chain was recorded a few times. The sample originates from a study of cytomegalovirus exposure and HLA in healthy donors. V dropped 4 bases and J dropped 4 bases, with 14 bases sitting between them. CDR1 is SGHRS, CDR2 YFSETQ, per germline. CDR3 size: 14 residues. The primer mix had 60 Vbeta and 13 Jbeta primers. Produced via immunoSEQ multiplex PCR; TCRdb's table is partial and in-frame only. This table has around 140,000 clones, around 9% appearing once. Material: PBMCs. The TCR originated in a woman in her thirties or forties in good health and CMV-seropositive. The chain is built from TRBV5-1 and TRBJ1-2; D may be TRBD1 (6 bases). The CDR3 bases are TGCGCCAGCAGCACCCAGGACAGTCCCTATGGCTACACCTTC. As protein: CASSTQDSPYGYTF.